A single sample is the source of the 28 T cell receptor beta chains below, sequenced in a study of blood T cell repertoires in COVID-19. Repertoires were generated with immunoSEQ multiplex PCR, while TCRdb's copy carries only in-frame clones and drops some. The sample has approximately 82,000 clones, around 89% seen once. The sequencing sample was made of peripheral blood. These receptors were collected from a man aged 70 or older with active or convalescent COVID-19.

This chain connects TRBV28 to TRBJ2-6, with TRBD1 identical over 7 bases. Germline CDR1 and CDR2: MDHEN and SYDVKM. V shed 7 bases and J 8 bases; nucleotides not matched to a gene: 5. This CDR3 contains 13 residues. The chain's CDR3 is CASKIQGSNVLTF. The CDR3 region has the DNA TGTGCCAGCAAAATACAGGGGTCCAACGTCCTGACTTTC.

This clone was seen only a few times. The chain is built from TRBV4-1 and TRBJ2-7; 10 bases match TRBD1. V lost 6 bases and J lost 3; bases outside the gene matches: 8. The CDR3 sequence is 15 residues long. Looked up from germline, CDR1 is MGHRA and CDR2 is YSYEKL. The CDR3 DNA is TGCGCCAGCAGACCTCTAGGGACAGGGGACTACGAGCAGTACTTC. Its protein is CASRPLGTGDYEQYF.

The chain employs TRBV24-1 and TRBJ2-3; D is possibly TRBD1 (5 bases). Germline CDR1 KGHDR, CDR2 SFDVKD. This CDR3 is 11 amino acids long. V lost 9 bases and J lost 7, with 10 bases in between. CDR3 protein: CATSGKNTQYF. The CDR3 DNA sequence: TGTGCCACCTCAGGGAAAAATACGCAGTATTTT.

The V gene is TRBV28, the J gene TRBJ1-2; D possibly corresponds to TRBD1 (5 bases). The CDR3 spans 15 residues. CDR1 MDHEN and CDR2 SYDVKM come from the germline V gene. V was trimmed by 2 bases and J by 4 bases, leaving 14 bases between them. As DNA, the CDR3 is TGTGCCAGCAGTTTAGATTCCCCAGGGCGCTATGGCTACACCTTC. Translation: CASSLDSPGRYGYTF.

The V and J genes are TRBV30 and TRBJ2-3, with D unresolved. CDR3 size: 11 residues. Germline CDR1 is GTSNPN and CDR2 is SVGIG (reference sequence). V gave up 5 bases and J gave up 8 bases, with 11 bases separating them. The CDR3 DNA sequence: TGTGCCTGGCTAAACTTGGTTACGCAGTATTTT. Translation: CAWLNLVTQYF.

The V gene is TRBV12-3 or TRBV12-4, the J gene TRBJ1-2; possible D gene TRBD1, 5 bases. The CDR3 length is 13 residues. V was trimmed by 3 bases and J by 7 bases, leaving 12 bases between them. The CDR3 DNA reads TGTGCCAGCAGTTTCGGGCAGGGAGGTGGCTACACCTTC. It codes for CASSFGQGGGYTF.

The chain carries TRBV10-3 and TRBJ2-7; TRBD1 is a possible D gene (5 bases). Trimming took off 4 bases at V and 5 bases at J, with 12 bases between the two ends. Germline V gene lookup returns CDR1 ENHRY and CDR2 SYGVKD. The CDR3 is 13 residues long. Written as DNA, the CDR3 is TGTGCCATCAGTGGGGGCGTGCAGGACGAGCAGTACTTC. As protein: CAISGGVQDEQYF.

This clone has more than one count but fewer than ten. The chain recombines TRBV9 with TRBJ2-7, with TRBD1 identical over 7 bases. Unmatched junction bases numbered 8, after V lost 0 bases and J lost 5 bases. The CDR3 consists of 15 residues. Germline CDR1 is SGDLS and CDR2 is YYNGEE. The CDR3 sequence: CASSVAAGGFDEQYF. The DNA of the CDR3 is TGTGCCAGCAGCGTAGCCGCAGGGGGATTCGACGAGCAGTACTTC.

V and J are TRBV27 and TRBJ2-7; 7 bases line up with TRBD2. V shed 4 bases and J 4 bases; nucleotides not matched to a gene: 10. The germline V gene encodes CDR1 MNHEY and CDR2 SMNVEV (reference sequence). The CDR3 consists of 15 residues. The CDR3 here is CASSSRGGGSYEQYF. The CDR3 coding sequence is TGTGCCAGCAGTTCCCGGGGCGGGGGTTCATACGAGCAGTACTTC.

The chain couples TRBV7-9 to TRBJ2-6; D may be TRBD1 (6 bases). This CDR3 is built from 17 residues. The germline V and J ends were trimmed by 3 bases and 0 bases, with 12 bases remaining between them. Germline values: CDR1 SEHNR, CDR2 FQNEAQ (reference sequence). In nucleotides, the CDR3 is TGTGCCAGCAGCTTGACAGGTCAAGTCTCTGGGGCCAACGTCCTGACTTTC. Protein product: CASSLTGQVSGANVLTF.

The chain links TRBV6-6 to TRBJ2-1; D perhaps matches TRBD2 (5 bases). Germline V CDR1 and CDR2: MNHNY, SVGAGI (reference sequence). CDR3 size: 15 residues. Trimming cost V 2 bases and J 5 bases, with 13 bases left between them. The CDR3 region has the DNA TGTGCCAGCAGTTACCCGTTAATGGGAGACAATGAGCAGTTCTTC. Encoded protein: CASSYPLMGDNEQFF.

This clone was seen just once. The chain has TRBV18 and TRBJ2-6, with D perhaps matching TRBD2 (5 bases). The CDR3 contains 18 residues. The germline CDR1 and CDR2 sequences are KGHSH and LQKENI. V gave up 4 bases and J gave up 0 bases, with 16 bases separating them. The CDR3 loop reads CASSRVGLEGSGANVLTF. DNA of the CDR3: TGTGCCAGCTCACGGGTAGGACTCGAGGGCTCTGGGGCCAACGTCCTGACTTTC.

The rearrangement joins TRBV10-2 to TRBJ2-7; 11 nucleotides agree with TRBD2. Germline trimming cut 6 bases from V and 3 bases from J; bases unmatched to any gene: 7. Germline assignment: CDR1 WSHSY and CDR2 SAAADI. CDR3 length: 15 residues. The CDR3 coding sequence is TGCGCCAGCAGAGAGGGGACTAGCGGTGGCTACGAGCAGTACTTC. Translated: CASREGTSGGYEQYF.

This rearrangement joins TRBV12-3 or TRBV12-4 to TRBJ1-5, with D uncertain. The CDR3 has 13 amino acids. V was clipped by 5 bases and J by 7 bases, with 12 bases between them. CDR3 DNA: TGTGCCAGCAGTCTAGATCAGACACAGCCCCAGCATTTT. This translates into CASSLDQTQPQHF.

The CDR3: CASSLTRQGRAFF. CDR3 DNA sequence: TGCGCCAGCAGCCTAACGCGACAGGGGAGGGCTTTCTTT. The genes are TRBV4-1 and TRBJ1-1; 8 bases line up with TRBD1. The V and J ends lost 4 bases and 11 bases, in that order; junction bases with no gene match: 9. The CDR3 sequence is 13 residues long. CDR1 and CDR2 (germline): MGHRA, YSYEKL.

The chain is built from TRBV5-1 and TRBJ2-7; 9 nucleotides align to TRBD2. V gave up 2 bases and J gave up 4 bases; unmatched junction bases: 7. Germline CDR1 reads SGHRS; CDR2 reads YFSETQ. The CDR3 consists of 15 residues. The CDR3 DNA follows: TGCGCCAGCAGCTTACTAGCGGGTAACGATTACGAGCAGTACTTC. It codes for CASSLLAGNDYEQYF. Full variable domain (outside the CDR3, taken from reference TRBV5-1 and TRBJ2-7): KAGVTQTPRYLIKTRGQQVTLSCSPISGHRSVSWYQQTPGQGLQFLFEYFSETQRNKGNFPGRFSGRQFSNSRSEMNVSTLELGDSALYLCASSLLAGNDYEQYFGPGTRLTVT.

The chain carries TRBV11-2 and TRBJ1-6, with 7 bases fitting TRBD1. J gave up 10 bases and V 5 bases, and 11 bases lay outside the gene matches. CDR3 size: 15 residues. Germline lookup yields CDR1 SGHAT and CDR2 FQNNGV. CDR3 loop: CASSPREGAGSPLHF. The CDR3 coding sequence is TGTGCCAGCAGCCCTCGGGAGGGGGCAGGGTCACCCCTCCACTTT.

The J gene is TRBJ2-7, the V gene TRBV5-1, with 9 bases identical to TRBD2. The CDR3 consists of 14 residues. V shed 2 bases and J 5 bases; nucleotides not matched to a gene: 5. In germline, CDR1 is SGHRS, CDR2 YFSETQ. The CDR3 DNA reads as TGCGCCAGCAGCTTTGGGAGCGGGAGGAACGAGCAGTACTTC. Amino acid sequence: CASSFGSGRNEQYF.

The chain carries TRBV18 and TRBJ2-7; D is unresolved. The CDR3 consists of 11 residues. With 4 bases removed from V and 4 bases from J, the gap between germline ends came to 5 bases. Germline values: CDR1 KGHSH, CDR2 LQKENI. As DNA, the CDR3 is TGTGCCAGCTCACGCGAATACGAGCAGTACTTC. Residues: CASSREYEQYF.

The gene calls are TRBV28 and TRBJ1-6, with D unresolved. V gave up 3 bases and J gave up 9 bases, with 12 bases separating them. Germline CDR1 is MDHEN and CDR2 is SYDVKM. CDR3 length: 14 amino acids. The CDR3 is CASSLDSGRSPLHF. CDR3 coding DNA: TGTGCCAGCAGTTTGGACTCTGGGCGTTCACCCCTCCACTTT.

This chain links TRBV6-5 with TRBJ1-1; D gene ambiguous. This CDR3 has 12 amino acids. Germline values: CDR1 MNHEY, CDR2 SVGAGI. The V end was cut by 7 bases, the J end by 5 bases, with 11 bases between. The CDR3 spells CASTDWETEAFF. The CDR3, as DNA: TGTGCCAGCACAGATTGGGAGACTGAAGCTTTCTTT.

The chain is built from TRBV28 and TRBJ1-2; 7 nucleotides match TRBD1. Germline assignment: CDR1 MDHEN and CDR2 SYDVKM. V shed 5 bases and J 3 bases; nucleotides not matched to a gene: 9. CDR3 length equals 15 residues. The CDR3 nucleotides read TGTGCCAGCAGTCTACAGGACAGGCGACACTATGGCTACACCTTC. Translated: CASSLQDRRHYGYTF.

There are a few counts of this clone. V gene TRBV10-3 combines with J gene TRBJ2-1, with TRBD2 matching over 9 bases. Losses at the gene ends were 4 bases for V and 7 bases for J; bases not matched to a gene: 2. This CDR3 has 13 amino acids. Germline CDR1 ENHRY, CDR2 SYGVKD. The CDR3 region is CAISGTSVNEQFF. The CDR3 nucleotides are TGTGCCATCAGTGGGACTAGCGTGAATGAGCAGTTCTTC.

This clone was recorded a few times. This chain uses TRBV19 with TRBJ2-5, with D possibly TRBD2 on 5 matching bases. The CDR3 has 15 residues. V dropped 6 bases and J dropped 7 bases, with 21 bases sitting between them. The germline V gene has CDR1 LNHDA and CDR2 SQIVND (reference sequence). CDR3 sequence: CASSSLSSATGTQYF. CDR3 in DNA: TGTGCCAGTAGCAGTTTGAGTAGCGCCACGGGGACCCAGTACTTC.

The V gene is TRBV21-1, the J gene TRBJ2-1; the table gives TRBD2 as D, unverified against the DNA. TRBV21-1 is a recognized pseudogene. The CDR3 is 18 residues long. This chain's CDR3 is CASSKSHGGSGSYNEQFF. The CDR3 DNA is TGTGCCAGCAGCAAATCTCACGGGGGTAGCGGGAGTTACAATGAGCAGTTCTTC.

This chain joins TRBV5-1 and TRBJ1-1; D not certain. The germline gives CDR1 SGHRS, CDR2 YFSETQ. The CDR3 extends over 15 amino acids. Trimming took 1 base from V and 3 from J, leaving 13 bases between them. The CDR3 sequence is CASSLSGLSDTEAFF. The CDR3 DNA sequence: TGCGCCAGCAGCTTGAGCGGTTTGTCGGACACTGAAGCTTTCTTT.

The chain recombines TRBV5-6 with TRBJ1-2, with TRBD1 identical over 8 bases. CDR1 is SGHDT, CDR2 YYEEEE, per germline. This CDR3 has 15 amino acids. V lost 1 base and J lost 7; bases outside the gene matches: 9. Here the CDR3 reads CASSLKDRVRSGYTF. The CDR3, as DNA: TGTGCCAGCAGCTTGAAGGACAGGGTTAGATCTGGCTACACCTTC.

V is TRBV19 and J is TRBJ2-1; 8 nucleotides line up with TRBD1. From germline, CDR1 is LNHDA and CDR2 SQIVND (reference sequence). With 5 bases clipped from V and 5 bases from J, the junction kept 11 bases outside the gene matches. This CDR3 is built from 16 residues. The DNA for the CDR3 is TGTGCCAGTAGTCCAACGCCGGGACAGGAAGACAATGAGCAGTTCTTC. This translates into CASSPTPGQEDNEQFF.